The clone carrying this TCR beta chain occurred a few times. Trimming stripped 7 bases from V and 2 bases from J, with 11 bases between. The CDR3 has 14 residues. Germline V gene sequence: CDR1 SNHLY, CDR2 FYNNEI. This sample stems from a study of blood T cell repertoires in COVID-19. Study background: PBMCs, B-cell-depleted T cells, or T cells were the source of the cDNA or gDNA that made up the material.

As originally analysed: Estimation of nucleated cell counts was performed using reference gene primer amplification. Method: immunoSEQ multiplex PCR; TCRdb's copy keeps in-frame clones and lacks some. V and J calls and clone size are as listed in that table; D and trimming were resolved from the DNA. The sample comprises 130,000 to 150,000 clones, 65% to 80% of which are singletons, and around 3.3% rests with the top ten. This rearrangement joins TRBV2 to TRBJ1-4; D is possibly TRBD1 (5 bases). This sequence originates from a man between 60 and 75 years old with acute or convalescent COVID-19. Sample: peripheral blood. For the CDR3, the DNA is TGTGCCAGCACGCAGACAGTTACTAATGAAAAACTGTTTTTT. Translating it yields CASTQTVTNEKLFF. The entire variable domain, with the rest obtained from reference TRBV2 and TRBJ1-4, is as follows: EPEVTQTPSHQVTQMGQEVILRCVPISNHLYFYWYRQILGQKVEFLVSFYNNEISEKSEIFDDQFSVERPDGSNFTLKIRSTKLEDSAMYFCASTQTVTNEKLFFGSGTQLSVL.